This T cell receptor beta chain was observed in a study of CD8 T cells in Susac syndrome (dated by TCRdb to between 2018 and 2020). Study-level background: Repertoire sequencing was used to test whether CD8+ T cell activation and differentiation in Susac syndrome was antigen driven. The study compared CD8+ T cell repertoire clonality among eleven to twelve healthy donors, around 14 Susac syndrome patients and roughly 16 multiple sclerosis patients.

Concerning this clonotype itself: Its cognate antigen has yet to be identified. Qualities for individual bases were not recorded, and no much larger clone is one base off.

High-throughput TCR beta sequencing profiled peripheral blood CD8+ and CD4+ T cells from healthy donors, Susac syndrome patients and multiple sclerosis patients. The multiple sclerosis controls were treatment-naive patients who had stable or active relapsing-remitting disease and met the revised McDonald criteria. CD8+ TEMRA cells were enriched by FACS, while bulk CD8+ and CD4+ T cells were purified by magnetic negative isolation. Blood was drawn into EDTA tubes, processed within 24 hours, and PBMCs were isolated by density gradient centrifugation. PBMCs intended for TCR sequencing were cryopreserved in liquid nitrogen and were subsequently thawed in a 37 degrees C water bath. The sorted or isolated CD4+, CD8+ and CD8+ TEMRA cells reached a purity of at least 90%. From cysteine to phenylalanine, the CDR3 is 15 amino acids long. The kept DNA is CDR3 alone, 45 bases in frame from the first base. CDR1 and CDR2, per the germline V gene (reference sequence), are LNHDA and SQIVND. Trimming accounts for 5 bases at V and 8 bases at J, while the number of junction bases matched to no gene is 14.

RNA was extracted with the RNeasy kit and 0.5 to 1 ug was reverse transcribed using random hexamers. The immunoSEQ multiplex PCR assay, which covers 54 Vbeta and 13 Jbeta segments, was used to amplify TCR beta CDR3 regions. PCR amplification bias was corrected by using a synthetic template baseline for primer optimization and computational correction. Regarding the original processing steps: Reads were assigned to V, D and J genes according to IMGT and analyzed in immunoSEQ Analyzer, with only productive sequences retained. To calculate clonality, Shannon entropy was normalized by log2 of the number of productive unique sequences and then subtracted from one. Public and private clones were assessed among the 100 most prevalent clones of each patient and control. Clones were defined as Susac-specific if absent from the healthy and MS cohorts, from over a thousand published viral clones and from other ImmuneACCESS disease sequences. Clones were called with MiXCR by TCRdb after fastp trimmed the public reads at Q25, and only in-frame beta chains were retained. CDR3 protein sequences are deduplicated, and each keeps its most common genes and DNA. TCRdb's processing, not the authors', yielded these V and J calls. This sample is represented by 100,000 to 150,000 distinct CDR3 sequences; 80% to 85% of them were singletons. The top ten constitute roughly 0.53% of the sample.

Summary of the overall study and its limitations: The number of individuals in the TCR sequencing and HLA analysis was acknowledged as relatively small.

Rearrangement joined TRBV19 to TRBJ1-1, and TRBD1 matches 7 of the central bases. The sequenced sample consisted of CD8+ T cells from PBMCs. This sequence originates from a human donor with multiple sclerosis. The CDR3: CASSWTGTDGGEAFF. The sequence in DNA is TGTGCCAGTAGTTGGACAGGTACCGACGGTGGGGAAGCTTTCTTT.